What follows is one T cell receptor beta chain and its context. CD4+ T cells from unexposed donors were obtained before the COVID-19 pandemic (2011-2018). The sample originates from a study of CD4 T cells in relation to SARS-CoV-2 and coronaviruses. Produced via immunoSEQ multiplex PCR; TCRdb's table is partial and in-frame only. The repertoire holds about 59,000 clones, with 75% to 90% as singletons. Germline CDR1 and CDR2: LNHDA and SQIVND (reference sequence). The V gene lost 1 base and the J gene lost 4 bases, with 7 bases spanning the gap. This CDR3 is built from 13 residues. This receptor was obtained from a human donor in good health. The sample taken for sequencing was memory CD4+ T cells from PBMCs. The gene calls are TRBV19 and TRBJ2-5; the D gene is possibly TRBD2 (5 bases). The CDR3 sequence: CASSIVGRETQYF. The DNA for the CDR3 is TGTGCCAGTAGTATAGTGGGGAGAGAGACCCAGTACTTC.